The present TCR beta chain was sequenced within a study of graft-versus-host responses after intestinal transplantation. Study-level results: In recipient marrow, GvH clones were found, and some appeared first in ileum or blood.

Details on this clone: Antigen: not known.

CDR3 length equals 13 residues. Between the trimmed V and J ends, which lost 5 bases and 3 bases, there was a span of 10 bases. Germline V lookup: CDR1 LNHDA, CDR2 SQIVND (reference sequence). Sequencing used immunoSEQ multiplex PCR; TCRdb keeps in-frame clones, though not all of them. The table has under 140,000 clones, about 94% seen once. Sequenced material: unstimulated CD8+ T cells sorted from spleen or lymph node cells, taken before intestinal transplant. This TCR was recovered from a human donor who received an intestinal transplant. V usage is TRBV19 and J usage is TRBJ1-1; unclear D gene. The CDR3 loop reads CASSFWSDTEAFF. The CDR3 DNA sequence: TGTGCCAGTAGTTTTTGGTCCGACACTGAAGCTTTCTTT.